The 29 T cell receptor beta chains listed next were all sequenced from one sample in a study of T cells after yellow fever vaccination. TCRdb reprocessed the 5' RACE reads with MiXCR, giving one entry per CDR3 protein. Of approximately 300,000 distinct CDR3 sequences listed, roughly 6.8% were seen once; the top ten hold about a sixth. Sequenced material: PBMCs, taken approximately 40 days after the first yellow fever vaccination. The receptors come from a man younger than 35 who received the YFV17D yellow fever vaccine.

A few counts support this clonotype. V gene TRBV3-1 combines with J gene TRBJ2-4; maybe TRBD1 (5 bases). Looked up from germline, CDR1 is LGHDT and CDR2 is YNNKEL (reference sequence). The CDR3 loop spans 14 amino acids. The V end was cut by 2 bases, the J end by 7 bases, with 12 bases between. DNA of the CDR3: TGTGCCAGCAGCCAAAAGAACAGGATCAACATTCAGTACTTC. Translated, it gives CASSQKNRINIQYF.

The sample holds a few counts of this clonotype. The rearrangement joins TRBV10-3 to TRBJ1-3; D possibly corresponds to TRBD1 (5 bases). The germline gives CDR1 ENHRY, CDR2 SYGVKD. The CDR3 covers 14 residues. The ends were cut back, 7 bases at V and 0 bases at J, with 10 bases in the middle. CDR3 nucleotides: TGTGCCATCAACCCAGACAGCTCTGGAAACACCATATATTTT. Encoded protein: CAINPDSSGNTIYF.

Worth noting for this clonotype: At one of its ends the junction is not consistent with the germline gene, which may arise from a read error. The V call is TRBV27, the J call TRBJ1-2; no clear D gene. Germline loops: CDR1 MNHEY, CDR2 SMNVEV (reference sequence). The CDR3 is made up of 15 amino acids. The CDR3 loop is CASSIRRKDFDGYAF. The CDR3 DNA reads TGTGCCAGCAGTATCCGACGCAAAGACTTCGATGGCTACGCCTTC.

This clonotype was detected a few times. The chain joins TRBV4-3 to TRBJ2-5; D gene unclear. The CDR3 runs 15 residues. Per the germline V gene, CDR1 is LGHNA and CDR2 is YSLEER. The V gene lost 0 bases and the J gene lost 5 bases, with 13 bases spanning the gap. The CDR3 DNA reads TGCGCCAGCAGCCAAGATCCCGGGTCGACGGAGACCCAGTACTTC. This translates into CASSQDPGSTETQYF.

The sample holds many counts of this clonotype. The chain carries TRBV5-1 and TRBJ1-6, with 7 bases matching TRBD1. Germline CDR1 and CDR2: SGHRS and YFSETQ. The V and J ends lost 4 bases and 7 bases, in that order; junction bases with no gene match: 5. The CDR3 loop spans 14 amino acids. Written as DNA, the CDR3 is TGCGCCAGCAGCGAGGGACAGCTAAATTCACCCCTCCACTTT. Amino acid sequence: CASSEGQLNSPLHF.

The gene calls are TRBV3-1 and TRBJ1-1; 9 bases agree with TRBD1. V shed 2 bases and J 2 bases; nucleotides not matched to a gene: 3. CDR3 length equals 15 residues. The germline gives CDR1 LGHDT, CDR2 YNNKEL (reference sequence). The CDR3 DNA follows: TGTGCCAGCAGCCAACGACAGGGGGGAAACACTGAAGCTTTCTTT. This codes for CASSQRQGGNTEAFF.

The chain carries TRBV10-2 and TRBJ2-5, with no clear D. The CDR3 covers 13 residues. The germline gives CDR1 WSHSY, CDR2 SAAADI. Trimming left V 3 bases short and J 3 bases short, with 8 bases between. The CDR3 here is CASSDDWEETQYF. The CDR3 region has the DNA TGCGCCAGCAGTGATGACTGGGAAGAGACCCAGTACTTC.

The CDR3: CASSLGTGAPSEQYV. CDR3 coding DNA: TGTGCCAGCAGCCTCGGGACAGGGGCCCCCAGCGAGCAGTACGTC. The chain carries TRBV7-8 and TRBJ2-7, with TRBD1 matching over 10 bases. CDR3 length equals 15 residues. The junction had 10 bases not matched to a gene; V was cut back by 5 bases and J by 6 bases. CDR1 SGHVS and CDR2 FQNEAQ come from the germline V gene.

This chain connects TRBV7-9 to TRBJ2-7; perhaps TRBD2 as D (6 bases). Germline values: CDR1 SEHNR, CDR2 FQNEAQ (reference sequence). The CDR3 sequence is 17 residues long. The V end was cut by 6 bases, the J end by 0 bases, with 21 bases between. The CDR3 DNA reads TGTGCCAGCAGTGCGGCGGAGGGGCTAGCGAGCTCCTACGAGCAGTACGTC. Protein sequence: CASSAAEGLASSYEQYV.

This clonotype was observed many times. The chain links TRBV29-1 to TRBJ1-1; a weak D match, TRBD1 (5 bases). The CDR3 contains 14 residues. Germline V gene lookup returns CDR1 SQVTM and CDR2 ANQGSEA. Trimming shortened V by 4 bases and J by 5 bases, and 17 bases separated the two germline ends. CDR3 sequence reads: CSVGGKEWGTEAFF. CDR3 coding DNA: TGCAGCGTTGGGGGGAAGGAATGGGGAACTGAAGCTTTCTTT.

The J gene is TRBJ2-3, the V gene TRBV20-1, with 12 nucleotides matching TRBD2. The CDR3 spans 15 residues. CDR1 and CDR2 from the germline V gene are DFQATT and SNEGSKA (reference sequence). With 6 bases clipped from V and 4 bases from J, the junction kept 8 bases outside the gene matches. In DNA form, the CDR3 reads TGCAGTGCCCGCGGACTAGCGGGGACGCCAGATACGCAGTATTTT. Translated, it gives CSARGLAGTPDTQYF.

This clonotype was seen at least ten times. This rearrangement joins TRBV27 to TRBJ2-7, with 9 bases that match TRBD1. Per the germline V gene, CDR1 is MNHEY and CDR2 is SMNVEV (reference sequence). V lost 6 bases to trimming and J lost 3 bases; unmatched junction nucleotides: 3. This CDR3 has 13 amino acids. The CDR3 coding sequence is TGTGCCAGCAGGGGGGGACAGGGCTACGAGCAGTACTTC. This translates into CASRGGQGYEQYF.

The J gene is TRBJ2-5, the V gene TRBV11-2; no reliable D call. V was pared by 1 base and J by 4 bases, with 7 bases between. The CDR3 is 13 amino acids. Germline V lookup: CDR1 SGHAT, CDR2 FQNNGV. The CDR3 sequence is CASSLVWGETQYF. In nucleotides, the CDR3 is TGTGCCAGCAGCTTAGTATGGGGAGAGACCCAGTACTTC.

The gene calls are TRBV20-1 and TRBJ2-7; 8 bases align to TRBD2. In germline, CDR1 is DFQATT, CDR2 SNEGSKA (reference sequence). The CDR3 totals 15 residues. V gave up 4 bases and J gave up 5 bases; unmatched junction bases: 13. CDR3 DNA: TGCAGTGCTACCTACATGGGCGGGGGGCTAAACGAGCAGTACTTC. Encoded protein: CSATYMGGGLNEQYF.

The V and J genes are TRBV20-1 and TRBJ2-5; 7 bases agree with TRBD2. Looked up from germline, CDR1 is DFQATT and CDR2 is SNEGSKA (reference sequence). The CDR3 spans 12 residues. The V gene end was trimmed by 3 bases and the J gene end by 4 bases; junction bases not matched to a gene: 2. The CDR3 is CSASWGGETQYF. In DNA, the CDR3 is TGCAGTGCTAGTTGGGGGGGAGAGACCCAGTACTTC.

The chain combines TRBV20-1 with TRBJ2-3; TRBD2 matches 9 bases. The CDR3 has 16 residues. V lost 0 bases to trimming and J lost 4 bases; unmatched junction nucleotides: 8. Germline CDR1 and CDR2: DFQATT and SNEGSKA (reference sequence). The CDR3 nucleotides are TGCAGTGCTAGAGAAGGAGGCGGGGGGGCCTCAGATACGCAGTATTTT. It translates to CSAREGGGGASDTQYF.

This clonotype has a handful of counts. CDR3 amino acids: CASSLLQKARYEQYF. CDR3 DNA: TGTGCCAGCAGCTTGCTACAAAAGGCCCGCTACGAGCAGTACTTC. V is TRBV9 and J is TRBJ2-7; D ambiguous. Germline V gene sequence: CDR1 SGDLS, CDR2 YYNGEE. The ends were cut back, 4 bases at V and 3 bases at J, with 17 bases in the middle. CDR3 length: 15 amino acids.

This clonotype was detected ten times or more. The chain joins TRBV7-9 to TRBJ1-1, with D maybe TRBD1 (5 bases). This CDR3 is built from 13 residues. Germline V lookup: CDR1 SEHNR, CDR2 FQNEAQ (reference sequence). The V end was cut by 5 bases, the J end by 5 bases, with 12 bases between. The CDR3 coding sequence is TGTGCCAGCAGCCCTTGGGGGGGGACTGAAGCTTTCTTT. Translating it yields CASSPWGGTEAFF.

This chain connects TRBV4-3 to TRBJ2-3; D is possibly TRBD2 (5 bases). V was cut by 0 bases and J by 8 bases, with 9 bases left in between. CDR1 and CDR2 (germline): LGHNA, YSLEER. This CDR3 is 13 amino acids long. CDR3 in amino acids: CASSQEGAATQYF. CDR3 bases: TGCGCCAGCAGCCAAGAAGGAGCGGCTACGCAGTATTTT.

This clonotype has only a few counts. The DNA for the CDR3 is TGTGCCAGCAGCGGGAGAGGGGACGGCAATCAGCCCCAGCATTTT. Residues: CASSGRGDGNQPQHF. V is TRBV9 and J is TRBJ1-5, with D perhaps matching TRBD1 (5 bases). Germline CDR1 reads SGDLS; CDR2 reads YYNGEE. This CDR3 has 15 residues. V was shortened by 3 bases and J by 2 bases, with 12 bases between the two germline ends.

This clonotype occurred many times. V usage is TRBV6-5 and J usage is TRBJ2-7; TRBD1 matches at 9 bases. This CDR3 region has 16 residues. Germline V gene sequence: CDR1 MNHEY, CDR2 SVGAGI. The ends lost 0 bases at V and 0 bases at J; junction bases unmatched: 3. In DNA form, the CDR3 reads TGTGCCAGCAGTTACTCCCGGGACAGGGTCTCCTACGAGCAGTACTTC. Translation: CASSYSRDRVSYEQYF.

The J gene is TRBJ2-3, the V gene TRBV7-2; D remains ambiguous. The germline V gene encodes CDR1 SGHTA and CDR2 FQGNSA. This CDR3 is built from 14 residues. Trimming cost V 4 bases and J 4 bases, with 12 bases left between them. CDR3 coding DNA: TGTGCCAGCAGCTCGAGAACTATCGCAGATACGCAGTATTTT. Amino acids: CASSSRTIADTQYF.

This clonotype has just one count. Germline and junction disagree at one end, which may indicate a read error. V and J are TRBV3-1 and TRBJ1-2; maybe TRBD1 (5 bases). Germline V gene lookup returns CDR1 LGHDT and CDR2 YNNKEL (reference sequence). CDR3 length: 16 amino acids. In DNA, the CDR3 is TGTGCCTGCAGCCAAGGCCCCTCGAAGGGGATCTATGGCTACACCTTC. Protein: CACSQGPSKGIYGYTF.

This clonotype was observed a handful of times. V usage is TRBV29-1 and J usage is TRBJ1-1, with D possibly being TRBD1 (6 bases). The V gene lost 6 bases and the J gene lost 3 bases, with 11 bases spanning the gap. Germline assignment: CDR1 SQVTM and CDR2 ANQGSEA. This CDR3 has 12 amino acids. CDR3 sequence: CSVYRVHTEAFF. The CDR3 DNA sequence: TGCAGCGTCTACAGGGTCCACACTGAAGCTTTCTTT.

In this sample, this clonotype turned up many times. The rearrangement links TRBV14 to TRBJ2-5, with 7 bases lining up with TRBD2. There are 12 residues in the CDR3. Germline-derived CDR1 and CDR2 are SGHDN and FVKESK. Losses at the gene ends were 9 bases for V and 5 bases for J; bases not matched to a gene: 6. CDR3: CASSGLGETQYF. CDR3 nucleotide sequence: TGTGCCAGTAGCGGGTTGGGGGAGACCCAGTACTTC.

Only a few counts were recorded for this clonotype. The rearrangement uses TRBV5-1 and TRBJ2-7; 10 bases line up with TRBD2. V dropped 4 bases and J dropped 0; count of bases not matched to a gene: 7. Germline V gene data show CDR1 as SGHRS and CDR2 as YFSETQ. The CDR3 is 16 residues long. CDR3 DNA: TGCGCCAGCAGCCTCGGACTAGCGGAAAGCTCCTACGAGCAGTACGTC. Translating it yields CASSLGLAESSYEQYV.

The chain couples TRBV4-1 to TRBJ2-3, with 10 bases that match TRBD2. With 4 bases clipped from V and 0 bases from J, the junction kept 10 bases outside the gene matches. This CDR3 is 18 amino acids long. CDR1 and CDR2 (germline): MGHRA, YSYEKL. In DNA form, the CDR3 reads TGCGCCAGCAGCCCGCAACTAGCGGGGACACCAAGCACAGATACGCAGTATTTT. This sequence encodes CASSPQLAGTPSTDTQYF.

For this clonotype: A much bigger clone sits one base away, suggesting this may be a read error. V and J are TRBV6-1 and TRBJ2-3; D perhaps matches TRBD1 (5 bases). The J call is doubtful: the DNA matches TRBJ1-5 better. The CDR3 sequence is 15 residues long. CDR1 and CDR2 (germline): MNHNS, SASEGT. The CDR3 nucleotides are TGTGCCAGCAGTGAAGCGGGGCTGACCACAGATACGCAGCATTTT. Protein sequence: CASSEAGLTTDTQHF.

This clonotype appeared a few times. Here the CDR3 DNA reads TGTGCCAGCAGCGCATATCGTAGACTAGCGGGGACCGGAGTGGGGACCCAGTACTTC. It codes for CASSAYRRLAGTGVGTQYF. The chain couples TRBV2 to TRBJ2-5; the match to TRBD2 covers 11 bases. CDR3 size: 19 residues. V lost 6 bases, J lost 7 bases, and 22 bases stayed unmatched. From germline, CDR1 is SNHLY and CDR2 FYNNEI.